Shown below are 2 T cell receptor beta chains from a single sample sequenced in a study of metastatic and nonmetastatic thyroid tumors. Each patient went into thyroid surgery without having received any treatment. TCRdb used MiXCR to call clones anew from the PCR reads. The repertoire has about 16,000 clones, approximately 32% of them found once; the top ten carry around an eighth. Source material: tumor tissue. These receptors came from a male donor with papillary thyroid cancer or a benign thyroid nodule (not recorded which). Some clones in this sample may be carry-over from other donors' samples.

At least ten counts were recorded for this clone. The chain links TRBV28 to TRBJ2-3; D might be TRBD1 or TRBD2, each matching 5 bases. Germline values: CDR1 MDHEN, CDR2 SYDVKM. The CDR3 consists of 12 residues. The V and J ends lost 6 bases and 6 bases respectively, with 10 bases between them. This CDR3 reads CASRLGVDTQYF. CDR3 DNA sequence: TGTGCCAGCAGGCTGGGGGTGGATACGCAGTATTTT.

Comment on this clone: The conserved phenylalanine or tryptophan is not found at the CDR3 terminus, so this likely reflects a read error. The CDR3 loop is CASSPRGELAGGKTQYS. CDR3 nucleotides: TGCGCCAGCAGCCCAAGGGGGGAGCTAGCGGGAGGGAAGACCCAGTACTCC. The rearrangement uses TRBV4-1 and TRBJ2-5, with 12 nucleotides matching TRBD2. CDR3 length equals 17 residues. V lost 4 bases, J lost 6 bases, and 12 bases stayed unmatched. Germline V gene data show CDR1 as MGHRA and CDR2 as YSYEKL.